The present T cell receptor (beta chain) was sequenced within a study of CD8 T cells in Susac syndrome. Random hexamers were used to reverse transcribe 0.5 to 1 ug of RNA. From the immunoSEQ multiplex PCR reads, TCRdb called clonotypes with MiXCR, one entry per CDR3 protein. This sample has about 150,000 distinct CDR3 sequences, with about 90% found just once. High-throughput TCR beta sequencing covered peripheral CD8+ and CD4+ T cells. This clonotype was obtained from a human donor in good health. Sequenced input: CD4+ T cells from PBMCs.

CDR3 DNA: TGTGCCAGCAGCACACAAACTACCAGGACTTCAAGCTCCTACGAGCAGTACTTC. Residues: CASSTQTTRTSSSYEQYF. The chain has TRBV5-6 and TRBJ2-7; D perhaps matches TRBD2 (5 bases). Germline CDR1 reads SGHDT; CDR2 reads YYEEEE. V was shortened by 4 bases and J by 0 bases, with 23 bases between the two germline ends. The CDR3 covers 18 residues.